The source of this T cell receptor beta chain is a study of blood T cell repertoires in COVID-19. For the study at large: Sources were T cells, B-cell-depleted T cells, or PBMCs; the material itself was cDNA or gDNA.

As originally analysed: Reference gene primer amplification in the assay estimated nucleated cell counts. Clones were read by immunoSEQ multiplex PCR, and TCRdb kept only the in-frame ones, dropping some. Clone size and the V and J calls come from that table; the DNA yielded D and trimming. The data hold roughly 180,000 clones, with roughly 85% observed a single time. Germline assignment: CDR1 SGDLS and CDR2 YYNGEE. Germline trimming cut 0 bases from V and 4 bases from J; bases unmatched to any gene: 10. This CDR3 contains 17 residues. J is TRBJ2-1 and V is TRBV9, with 7 positions matching TRBD2. The receptor was isolated from a woman aged 55-70 years with acute or convalescent COVID-19. Sample: peripheral blood. For the CDR3, the DNA is TGTGCCAGCAGCGTAGGGGTGGCGGGAGCACCGTACAATGAGCAGTTCTTC. Translation: CASSVGVAGAPYNEQFF. The full variable domain, in which reference TRBV9 and TRBJ2-1 provide the parts outside the CDR3, is DSGVTQTPKHLITATGQRVTLRCSPRSGDLSVYWYQQSLDQGLQFLIQYYNGEERAKGNILERFSAQQFPDLHSELNLSSLELGDSALYFCASSVGVAGAPYNEQFFGPGTRLTVL.